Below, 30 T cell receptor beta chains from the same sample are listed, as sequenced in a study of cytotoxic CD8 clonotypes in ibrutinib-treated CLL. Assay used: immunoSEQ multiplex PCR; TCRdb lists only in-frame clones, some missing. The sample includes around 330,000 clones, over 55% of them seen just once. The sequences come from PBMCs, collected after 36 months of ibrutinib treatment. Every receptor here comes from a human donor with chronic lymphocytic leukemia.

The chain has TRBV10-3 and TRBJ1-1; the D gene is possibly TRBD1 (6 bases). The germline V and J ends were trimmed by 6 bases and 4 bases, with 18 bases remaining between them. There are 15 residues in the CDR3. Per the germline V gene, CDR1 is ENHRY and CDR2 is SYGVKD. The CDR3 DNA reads TGTGCCATCAGAGGCCACAGGGAAGTTGGCACTGAAGCTTTCTTT. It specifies CAIRGHREVGTEAFF.

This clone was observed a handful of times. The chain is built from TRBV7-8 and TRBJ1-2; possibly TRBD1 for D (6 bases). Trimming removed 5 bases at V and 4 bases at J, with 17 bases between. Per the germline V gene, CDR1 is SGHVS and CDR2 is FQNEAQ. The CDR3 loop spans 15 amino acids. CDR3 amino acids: CASSIQGPPIYGYTF. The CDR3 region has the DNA TGTGCCAGCAGCATACAGGGCCCCCCTATCTATGGCTACACCTTC.

Written as DNA, the CDR3 is TGTGCCAGCTCACCACCGGGAGGGCCTTACAATGAGCAGTTCTTC. Translating it yields CASSPPGGPYNEQFF. The chain combines TRBV18 with TRBJ2-1; 7 nucleotides line up with TRBD2. CDR3 size: 15 residues. Per the germline V gene, CDR1 is KGHSH and CDR2 is LQKENI. V was clipped by 0 bases and J by 4 bases; unmatched bases: 3. The whole variable domain, filled in from reference TRBV18 and TRBJ2-1, reads NAGVMQNPRHLVRRRGQEARLRCSPMKGHSHVYWYRQLPEEGLKFMVYLQKENIIDESGMPKERFSAEFPKEGPSILRIQQVVRGDSAAYFCASSPPGGPYNEQFFGPGTRLTVL.

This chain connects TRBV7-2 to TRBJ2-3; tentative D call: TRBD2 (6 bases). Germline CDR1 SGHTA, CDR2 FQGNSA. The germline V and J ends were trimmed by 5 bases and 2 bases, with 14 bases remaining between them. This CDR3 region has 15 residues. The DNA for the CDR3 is TGTGCCAGCAGCGGCTACGGACTATCCACAGATACGCAGTATTTT. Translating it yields CASSGYGLSTDTQYF.

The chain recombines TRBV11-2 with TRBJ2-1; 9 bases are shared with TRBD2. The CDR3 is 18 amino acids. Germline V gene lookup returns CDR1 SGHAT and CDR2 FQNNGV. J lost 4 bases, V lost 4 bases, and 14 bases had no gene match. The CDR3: CASSWTSGLARIYNEQFF. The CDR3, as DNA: TGTGCCAGCAGCTGGACATCGGGACTAGCCCGAATTTACAATGAGCAGTTCTTC.

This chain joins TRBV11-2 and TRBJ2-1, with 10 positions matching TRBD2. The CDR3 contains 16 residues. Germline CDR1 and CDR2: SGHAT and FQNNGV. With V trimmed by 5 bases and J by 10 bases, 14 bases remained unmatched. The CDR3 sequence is CASSLWTSGRTREQFF. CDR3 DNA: TGTGCCAGCAGCCTCTGGACTAGCGGCCGTACAAGGGAGCAGTTCTTC.

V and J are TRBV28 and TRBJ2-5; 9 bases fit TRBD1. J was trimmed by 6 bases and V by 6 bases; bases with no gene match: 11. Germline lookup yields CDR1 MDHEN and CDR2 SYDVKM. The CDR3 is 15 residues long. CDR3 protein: CASSPSRDRVKTQYF. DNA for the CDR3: TGTGCCAGCAGCCCGTCCCGGGACAGGGTCAAGACCCAGTACTTC.

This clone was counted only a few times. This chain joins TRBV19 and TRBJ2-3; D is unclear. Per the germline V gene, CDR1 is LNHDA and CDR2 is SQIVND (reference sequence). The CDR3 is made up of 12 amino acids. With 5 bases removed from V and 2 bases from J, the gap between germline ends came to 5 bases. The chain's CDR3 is CASSRATDTQYF. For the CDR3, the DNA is TGTGCCAGTAGTCGAGCCACAGATACGCAGTATTTT.

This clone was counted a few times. The CDR3 sequence is CASSLTWGTEAFF. The CDR3 nucleotides read TGTGCCAGCAGCTTAACTTGGGGGACTGAAGCTTTCTTT. The chain is built from TRBV7-2 and TRBJ1-1, with D perhaps matching TRBD1 (5 bases). This CDR3 spans 13 amino acids. Germline V lookup: CDR1 SGHTA, CDR2 FQGNSA. Trimming cost V 2 bases and J 5 bases, with 9 bases left between them.

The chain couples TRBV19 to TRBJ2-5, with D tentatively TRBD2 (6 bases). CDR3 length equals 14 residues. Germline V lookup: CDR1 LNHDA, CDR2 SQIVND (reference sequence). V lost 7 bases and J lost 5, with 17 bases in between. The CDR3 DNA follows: TGTGCCAGTAAAGGGCGGGACCCCCTTGAGACCCAGTACTTC. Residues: CASKGRDPLETQYF.

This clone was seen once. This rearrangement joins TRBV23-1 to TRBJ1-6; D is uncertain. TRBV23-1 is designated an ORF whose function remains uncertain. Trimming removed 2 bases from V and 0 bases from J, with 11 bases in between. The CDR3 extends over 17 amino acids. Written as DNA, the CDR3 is TGCGCCAGCAGTCAAGGTTCAGGCCTCTCCTATAATTCACCCCTCCACTTT. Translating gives CASSQGSGLSYNSPLHF.

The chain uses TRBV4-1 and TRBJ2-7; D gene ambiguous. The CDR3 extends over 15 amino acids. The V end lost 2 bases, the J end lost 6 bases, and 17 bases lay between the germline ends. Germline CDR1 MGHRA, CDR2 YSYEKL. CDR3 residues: CASSQYYESPFEQYF. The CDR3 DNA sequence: TGCGCCAGCAGCCAATACTACGAGAGCCCCTTCGAGCAGTACTTC.

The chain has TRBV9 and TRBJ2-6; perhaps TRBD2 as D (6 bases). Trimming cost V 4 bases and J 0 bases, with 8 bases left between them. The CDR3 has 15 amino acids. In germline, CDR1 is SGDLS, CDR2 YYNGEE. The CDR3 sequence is CASSLRGSGANVLTF. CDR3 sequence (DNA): TGTGCCAGCAGCCTGCGGGGCTCTGGGGCCAACGTCCTGACTTTC.

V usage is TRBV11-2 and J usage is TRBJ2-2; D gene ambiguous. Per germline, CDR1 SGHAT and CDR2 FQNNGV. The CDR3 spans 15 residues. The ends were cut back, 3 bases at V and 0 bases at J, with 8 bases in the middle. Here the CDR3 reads CASSLIRTNTGELFF. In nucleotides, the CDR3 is TGTGCCAGCAGCTTGATCCGTACGAACACCGGGGAGCTGTTTTTT.

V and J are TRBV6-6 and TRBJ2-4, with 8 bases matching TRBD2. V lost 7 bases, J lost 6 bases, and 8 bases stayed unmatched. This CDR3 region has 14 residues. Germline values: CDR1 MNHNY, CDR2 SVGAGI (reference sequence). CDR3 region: CASNRGGTLNIQYF. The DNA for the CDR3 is TGTGCCAGCAACCGCGGGGGGACCTTAAACATTCAGTACTTC.

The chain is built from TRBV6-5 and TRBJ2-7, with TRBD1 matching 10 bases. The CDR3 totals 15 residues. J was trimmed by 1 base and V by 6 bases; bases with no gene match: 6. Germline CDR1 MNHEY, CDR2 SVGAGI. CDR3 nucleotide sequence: TGTGCCAGCAGCCCGGGACAGGGGTTTTCCTACGAGCAGTACTTC. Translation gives CASSPGQGFSYEQYF.

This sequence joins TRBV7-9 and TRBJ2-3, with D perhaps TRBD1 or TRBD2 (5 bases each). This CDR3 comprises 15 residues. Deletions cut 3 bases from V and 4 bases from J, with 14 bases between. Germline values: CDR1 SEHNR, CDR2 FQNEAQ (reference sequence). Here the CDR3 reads CASSFGTRQSDTQYF. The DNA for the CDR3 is TGTGCCAGCAGCTTCGGGACCAGGCAATCAGATACGCAGTATTTT.

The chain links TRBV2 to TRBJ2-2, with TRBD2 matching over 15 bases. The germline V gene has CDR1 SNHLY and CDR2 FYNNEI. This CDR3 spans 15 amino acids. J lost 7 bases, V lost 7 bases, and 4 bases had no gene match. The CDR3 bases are TGTGCCAGCACCGGACTAGCGGGAGGGGTCGGGGAGCTGTTTTTT. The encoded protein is CASTGLAGGVGELFF.

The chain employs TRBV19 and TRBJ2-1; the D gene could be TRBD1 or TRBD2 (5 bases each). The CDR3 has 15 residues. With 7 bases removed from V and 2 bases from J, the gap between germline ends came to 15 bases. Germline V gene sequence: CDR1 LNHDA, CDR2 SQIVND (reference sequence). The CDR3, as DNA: TGTGCCAGTACCCCGGGGCATAGTCCCTACAATGAGCAGTTCTTC. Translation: CASTPGHSPYNEQFF.

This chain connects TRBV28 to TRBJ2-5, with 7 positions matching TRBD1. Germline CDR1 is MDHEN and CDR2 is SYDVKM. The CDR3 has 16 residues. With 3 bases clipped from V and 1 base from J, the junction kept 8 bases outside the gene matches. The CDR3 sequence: CASSFRQGRSQETQYF. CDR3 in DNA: TGTGCCAGCAGTTTCCGACAGGGACGATCCCAAGAGACCCAGTACTTC. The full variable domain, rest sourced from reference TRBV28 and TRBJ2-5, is DVKVTQSSRYLVKRTGEKVFLECVQDMDHENMFWYRQDPGLGLRLIYFSYDVKMKEKGDIPEGYSVSREKKERFSLILESASTNQTSMYLCASSFRQGRSQETQYFGPGTRLLVL.

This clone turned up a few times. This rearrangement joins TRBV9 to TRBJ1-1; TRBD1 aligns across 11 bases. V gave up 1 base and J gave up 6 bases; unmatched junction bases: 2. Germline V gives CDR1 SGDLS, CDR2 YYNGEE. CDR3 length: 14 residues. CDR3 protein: CASSVTGQGAEAFF. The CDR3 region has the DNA TGTGCCAGCAGCGTAACGGGACAGGGGGCTGAAGCTTTCTTT. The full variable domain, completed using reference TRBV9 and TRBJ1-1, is DSGVTQTPKHLITATGQRVTLRCSPRSGDLSVYWYQQSLDQGLQFLIQYYNGEERAKGNILERFSAQQFPDLHSELNLSSLELGDSALYFCASSVTGQGAEAFFGQGTRLTVV.

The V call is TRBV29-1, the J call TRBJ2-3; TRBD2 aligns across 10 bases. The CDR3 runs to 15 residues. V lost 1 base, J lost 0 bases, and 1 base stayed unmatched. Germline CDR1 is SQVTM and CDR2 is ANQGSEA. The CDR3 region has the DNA TGCAGCGTTGAAGGGACTAGCGGTAGCACAGATACGCAGTATTTT. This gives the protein CSVEGTSGSTDTQYF.

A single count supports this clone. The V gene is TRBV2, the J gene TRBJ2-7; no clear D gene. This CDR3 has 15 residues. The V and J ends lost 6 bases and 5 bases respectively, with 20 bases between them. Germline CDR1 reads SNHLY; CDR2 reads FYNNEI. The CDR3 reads CASRGRPSYTHEQYF. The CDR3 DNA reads TGTGCCAGCAGGGGCCGGCCATCTTATACCCACGAGCAGTACTTC.

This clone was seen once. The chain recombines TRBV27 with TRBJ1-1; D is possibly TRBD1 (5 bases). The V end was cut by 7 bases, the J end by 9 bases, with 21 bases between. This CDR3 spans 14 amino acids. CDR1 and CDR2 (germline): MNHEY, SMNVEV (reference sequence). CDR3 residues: CASTPGGAAGKAFF. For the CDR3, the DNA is TGTGCCAGCACCCCCGGTGGGGCGGCCGGGAAAGCTTTCTTT.

CDR3 loop: CSAIRGSDEKLFF. In nucleotides, the CDR3 is TGCAGCGCGATACGAGGGTCCGACGAAAAACTGTTTTTT. The rearrangement uses TRBV29-1 and TRBJ1-4; D gene ambiguous. This CDR3 is built from 13 residues. V was pared by 7 bases and J by 8 bases, with 17 bases between. Germline CDR1 SQVTM, CDR2 ANQGSEA.

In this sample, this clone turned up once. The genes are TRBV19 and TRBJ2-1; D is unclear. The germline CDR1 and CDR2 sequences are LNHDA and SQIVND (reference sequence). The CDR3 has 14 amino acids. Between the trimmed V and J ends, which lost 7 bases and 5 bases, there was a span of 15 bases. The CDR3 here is CASKIGVANNEQFF. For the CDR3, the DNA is TGTGCCAGTAAAATCGGCGTGGCTAACAATGAGCAGTTCTTC.

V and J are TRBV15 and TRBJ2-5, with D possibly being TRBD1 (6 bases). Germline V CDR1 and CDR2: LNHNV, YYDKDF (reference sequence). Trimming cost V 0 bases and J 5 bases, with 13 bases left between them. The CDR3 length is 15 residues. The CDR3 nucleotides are TGTGCCACCAGCAGAGATCAGGGGTATTTGGAGACCCAGTACTTC. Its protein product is CATSRDQGYLETQYF.

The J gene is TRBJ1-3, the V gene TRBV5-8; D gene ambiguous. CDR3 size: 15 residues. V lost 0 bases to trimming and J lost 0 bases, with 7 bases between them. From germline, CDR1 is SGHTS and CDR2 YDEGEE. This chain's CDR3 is CASSLADSSGNTIYF. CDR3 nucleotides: TGTGCCAGCAGCTTGGCCGACTCCTCTGGAAACACCATATATTTT.

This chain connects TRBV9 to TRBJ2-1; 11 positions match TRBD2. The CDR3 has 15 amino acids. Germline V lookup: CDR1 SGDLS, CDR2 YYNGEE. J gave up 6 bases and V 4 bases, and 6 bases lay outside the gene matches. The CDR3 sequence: CASSLDGTSGNEQFF. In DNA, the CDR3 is TGTGCCAGCAGCTTAGACGGGACTAGCGGCAATGAGCAGTTCTTC.

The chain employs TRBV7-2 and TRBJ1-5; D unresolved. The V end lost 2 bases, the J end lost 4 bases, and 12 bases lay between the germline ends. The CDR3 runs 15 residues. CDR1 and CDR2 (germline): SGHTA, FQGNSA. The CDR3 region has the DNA TGTGCCAGCAGCTTAACTGTCAGTTTTAATCAGCCCCAGCATTTT. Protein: CASSLTVSFNQPQHF.